The present T cell receptor beta chain was sequenced within a study of T-cell memory formation after mild COVID-19 (dated by TCRdb to the early 2020s). Some background on the complete study: TCR sequence clusters from the two donors were found to be largely donor specific. Two young, previously healthy adult volunteers made up the cohort, one male and one female. In a couple of donors, T-cell clones that expanded and contracted after mild COVID-19 were followed by sequencing TCRalpha and TCRbeta repertoires longitudinally. What the study reported, not specific to this receptor: Some responding clones were detected in pre-infection memory, which suggested that pre-existing cross-reactive memory T cells had joined the SARS-CoV-2 response. Contracting CD4+ clones turned up mainly in the CM and EM memory subsets, whereas EMRA was where CD8+ clones were enriched. Only two mild cases were covered by the study, and larger cohorts that include severe cases with pre-infection samples were considered necessary. The second-wave clones that peaked on day 37 were not confirmed to be SARS-CoV-2 specific. Balanced CD4/CD8 phenotypes were observed for clones contracting from day 15 to 85, whereas a bias towards CD4+ was observed for a second wave of clones expanding from day 15 to 37.

Instrument used: Illumina NovaSeq 6000. TCRalpha and TCRbeta cDNA libraries were constructed by 5'RACE with constant-segment primers, with sample barcodes and unique molecular identifiers being introduced. RNA was extracted from every sample with Trizol reagent. Library amplification was performed in two PCR steps, and a second sample barcode and Illumina TruSeq adapters were introduced in the second step. The libraries were sequenced on an Illumina NovaSeq using 2 x 150 bp paired-end reads. The source study handled its data this way. The reads were demultiplexed and collapsed into UMI-guided consensus sequences using migec v1.2.7. Using mixcr v2.1.11, UMI consensuses were aligned to TRA and TRB V and J templates and then assembled into clonotypes. A clonotype was counted as expanded or contracted only when both edgeR and NoisET called the clonotype significant, with the noise models trained on biological replicates. For edgeR calls, the cutoffs were a false discovery rate-adjusted p below 0.01 and a log2 fold-change threshold of 1. As an exploratory analysis of dynamics, PCA with hierarchical clustering was applied to max-normalized trajectories of the 1000 most abundant clonotypes. Separately sequenced CD4+ and CD8+ repertoires were used to assign a CD4 or CD8 phenotype to each responding clone. The public reads were reprocessed in TCRdb via fastp at Q25 and MiXCR, keeping in-frame beta chains. Here each entry gathers all rows of one CDR3 protein and keeps the most common genes and DNA. TCRdb, rather than the study authors, made the V and J calls. The sample yields 200,000 to 250,000 distinct CDR3 sequences; over 9.5% were counted once. The ten largest clones capture around 3.4% of the sample.

Ficoll-Paque density gradient centrifugation was used to isolate PBMCs. A distance of 13 bases separates the germline ends of V and J, which lose 0 bases and 10 bases respectively. CDR3 length: 13 amino acids, cysteine to phenylalanine. The DNA shown is the 39-base CDR3, in frame from base 1. CDR1 and CDR2 were assigned from the germline V gene as MNHEY and SVGEGT. To note about this clonotype: Its target antigen remains unknown. Base-call qualities are not available, and no considerably larger clone is one nucleotide away.

The sample comprised PBMCs or a T cell subset sorted from them (not recorded which). The sequence was collected from a man aged 18 to 35 who had mild COVID-19 (a few samples of this study predate the infection). The sample titles of this study are shuffled in the database, so cell type and time point are left out; the donor was told from shared clones. The chain is made from TRBV6-2 or TRBV6-3 and TRBJ2-7; there is no confident call for the D gene. The bases read TGTGCCAGCAGTTACTCACTTGGGCGGAGACAGTACTTC. Translated, this is CASSYSLGRRQYF.